This T cell receptor (beta chain) was identified in a study of long-term antiretroviral therapy in people with HIV (dated by TCRdb to 2021 to 2024). Concerning the study at large: The earliest samples were collected roughly a decade before the 2015 WHO recommendation for immediate ART, at a time when ART was usually postponed until CD4 counts fell. This retrospective serial study examined whether starting ART and sustained HIV suppression were associated with changes in the composition and diversity of the TRB repertoire in peripheral blood. The cohort contributed roughly 190 cryopreserved PBMC samples from 30 to 35 adults with confirmed HIV infection, collected serially over a mean of about 6 years (range 1-12). No cross-contamination during QIAcube processing was shown when test extractions of a monoclonal T-cell line were performed alongside roughly 30 polyclonal samples. Among the roughly 30 participants with HIV, about 11 were female.

The immunoSEQ hsTCRB v3.0 assay was used at survey level resolution to sequence the TRB variable region. A depth of roughly 40,000-50,000 T-cell genomes per sample was targeted for TRB sequencing. Pooled TRB libraries were sequenced on an Illumina MiSeq with a v3 150-cycle kit. In the original analysis: Analysis of repertoires was carried out in R inside a reproducible Nextflow workflow spanning QC, data transformation and analysis. LymphoSeq2, an R package for exploring AIRR-Seq data, was used to implement custom analyses. A few samples yielding fewer than 5000 total TRB sequences were excluded, leaving 188 analyzed HIV repertoires. Among the 170 to 200 retained HIV repertoires, 55 to 60 were collected before ART initiation and under 150 after ART initiation. Repertoires were downsampled to 5000 TRB nucleotide sequences, with summary statistics averaged over 100 downsampling iterations. The analysis kept only TRB sequences whose CDR3 regions were at least seven amino acids long. Diversity was measured with a Shannon entropy-derived clonality score and the Gini coefficient. In the repertoire networks, any two of the top 5000 CDR3 amino acid sequences were linked whenever the two sequences differed by an edit distance of one. For TRB CDR3 amino acid sequences, antigen specificity groups and MHC restriction were predicted with GLIPH2. To flag known associations with CMV, EBV, HIV or tissue antigens, CDR3 amino acid sequences were compared against VDJdb and McPAS-TCR. Pre-ART, post-ART and control groups were compared with Wilcoxon signed-rank tests and Holm-Bonferroni correction. TCRdb re-hosts the immuneACCESS table, in-frame sequences only. Its copies lack some clones; in the studies checked, an unresolved V gene accounts for under half of them, and the cause for the rest is not known. V and J calls and clone size follow that table, whereas D and trimming were derived from the DNA. The sample table contains roughly 33,000 clones; only one count was recorded for 65% to 80% of them. The ten biggest clones cover around 7.5% of the sample.

The CDR3 runs 13 residues from the cysteine to the phenylalanine. Just the 39-base CDR3 DNA is kept, in frame starting at base 1. V was cut back by 2 bases and J by 1 base, leaving a gap of 5 bases between them. According to the germline V gene, CDR1 reads SGHVS and CDR2 reads FQNEAQ. Regarding this clone: The antigen it binds to is not known. No much larger clonotype is one base removed from it; base qualities were not supplied.

The paper's findings and limits, for the study overall: No data were available on ART adherence, viral resistance or therapy changes, limiting inferences about post-ART repertoire changes. The samples span the years 2004 to 2017, and the ART regimens used may be less effective than current regimens. Compared with controls, HIV repertoires had narrower CDR3 length ranges, and the network structure pointed to an antigen-experienced repertoire that shifted only slightly toward naive after ART. Owing to limited PBMC availability, only the TCR beta chain was sequenced, without alpha chain pairing. The repertoire was dominated across all time points by expanded TRB clones identified before ART initiation, although this dominance was seen to fluctuate and to decrease in many PLHIV after ART. Because pre-ART samples had limited cell numbers, unsorted PBMC were profiled rather than sorted CD4+ and CD8+ T cells. A significant increase in TRB diversity was found to be associated with ART initiation, although TRB diversity was observed to remain significantly below that of transplant donor controls even after long-term ART.

Inclusion was restricted to participants for whom at least one PBMC sample before ART initiation and at least two post-ART samples were available. Treatment was received in the United States of America by all participants with HIV. Before DNA extraction, cryopreserved samples containing roughly 1-10 million PBMC were thawed and washed. At the time of the earliest PBMC sample for each participant with HIV, ages ranged from about 23 to 60 years. Each participant contributed PBMC samples from 1-4 timepoints before ART initiation and 2-8 timepoints after ART initiation, with a median of 7 samples. Serial HIV viral load, CD4+ T-cell count, ART history and demographic data were obtained for every participant. Using a Qiagen kit on a QIAcube, genomic DNA was extracted from unsorted PBMC, with samples processed in batches of 12.

The source was unsorted PBMCs, collected 2 years after starting antiretroviral therapy. The rearranged chain carries TRBV7-8 and TRBJ1-1; the D gene cannot be resolved reliably. This clonotype originated in a woman between 50 and 59 years old with HIV. The DNA sequence reads TGTGCCAGCAGCTTATATGGGAACACTGAAGCTTTCTTT. Its amino acids are CASSLYGNTEAFF.